This T cell receptor beta chain was observed in a study of cytomegalovirus exposure and HLA in healthy donors. Study as a whole: Per a later analysis, the approximately 690 first-cohort and 120 validation repertoires shared one platform.

Overall study results and limits: In vitro, three CMV-associated chains proved specific for CMV antigens.

The protocol was immunoSEQ multiplex PCR, while the TCRdb copy is restricted to in-frame clones and leaves out a portion. The sample contains 150,000 or so clones, about 91% of which appear only once. With respect to this clone: The antigen is not known.

Germline V CDR1 and CDR2: ENHRY, SYGVKD. The CDR3 has 13 residues. Trimming removed 8 bases from V and 8 bases from J, with 15 bases in between. This clonotype was sampled from a woman between 18 and 30 years old in good health and CMV-seropositive. Sample: PBMCs. The chain links TRBV10-3 to TRBJ1-4; D is unclear. CDR3 protein: CAIGATYGEKLFF. CDR3 DNA: TGTGCCATCGGAGCGACGTATGGGGAAAAACTGTTTTTT.